Below, 29 T cell receptor beta chains from the same sample are listed, as sequenced in a study of chemoradiotherapy in HPV16-positive cancers. Using immunoSEQ multiplex PCR, the repertoire was profiled, and TCRdb retains in-frame clones only, with some absent. The sample contains more than 30,000 clones, roughly nine tenths of which appear only once. Sequencing was performed on blood, taken from a patient who underwent chemoradiotherapy. The receptors stem from a human donor with HPV-associated anogenital cancer.

The chain is built from TRBV7-2 and TRBJ1-3, with 7 bases matching TRBD1. Germline V CDR1 and CDR2: SGHTA, FQGNSA. The V and J ends lost 8 bases and 0 bases, in that order; junction bases with no gene match: 7. CDR3 length: 15 amino acids. As DNA, the CDR3 is TGTGCCAGCGGAAACAGGGGACCCTCTGGAAACACCATATATTTT. Translated: CASGNRGPSGNTIYF.

The chain joins TRBV6-1 to TRBJ2-3, with D unresolved. Trimming cost V 7 bases and J 1 base, with 12 bases left between them. CDR3 length equals 14 residues. Germline lookup yields CDR1 MNHNS and CDR2 SASEGT. The CDR3 protein is CASTLGYGTDTQYF. Written as DNA, the CDR3 is TGTGCCAGCACTCTAGGATACGGCACAGATACGCAGTATTTT.

The chain couples TRBV7-6 to TRBJ2-5; 7 bases match TRBD1. The CDR3 runs 14 residues. Unmatched junction bases numbered 5, after V lost 2 bases and J lost 5 bases. Germline CDR1 is SGHVS and CDR2 is FNYEAQ. CDR3 DNA: TGTGCCAGCAGCTTATCACAGGGGTATGAGACCCAGTACTTC. Translating gives CASSLSQGYETQYF. The whole variable domain, filled in from reference TRBV7-6 and TRBJ2-5, reads GAGVSQSPRYKVTKRGQDVALRCDPISGHVSLYWYRQALGQGPEFLTYFNYEAQQDKSGLPNDRFSAERPEGSISTLTIQRTEQRDSAMYRCASSLSQGYETQYFGPGTRLLVL.

The V call is TRBV7-9, the J call TRBJ2-1; D is unclear. The CDR3 runs 15 residues. CDR1 and CDR2 (germline): SEHNR, FQNEAQ (reference sequence). Trimming took 5 bases from V and 2 from J, leaving 13 bases between them. CDR3 DNA sequence: TGTGCCAGCAGCCCTCTAGAGGATGCCTACAATGAGCAGTTCTTC. Translating it yields CASSPLEDAYNEQFF.

V gene TRBV5-4 combines with J gene TRBJ1-2, with D unclear. CDR3 length: 13 residues. Germline values: CDR1 SGHNT, CDR2 YYREEE (reference sequence). V was pared by 0 bases and J by 5 bases, with 8 bases between. The CDR3 protein is CASSLVAGYGYTF. The CDR3 bases are TGTGCCAGCAGCTTGGTTGCGGGGTATGGCTACACCTTC.

The chain has TRBV11-2 and TRBJ2-1, with 9 nucleotides matching TRBD1. CDR1 and CDR2 from the germline V gene are SGHAT and FQNNGV. With V trimmed by 5 bases and J by 4 bases, 9 bases remained unmatched. The CDR3 runs to 16 residues. CDR3 region: CASSPAGTGIYNEQFF. CDR3 nucleotide sequence: TGTGCCAGCAGCCCGGCCGGGACAGGGATATACAATGAGCAGTTCTTC.

In its sample, this clone was seen once. The CDR3 nucleotides read TGCGCCAGCAGCCCGGGAGGGCGGAGCTCCTACGAGCAGTACTTC. Its translation: CASSPGGRSSYEQYF. The V call is TRBV4-1, the J call TRBJ2-7, with 8 positions matching TRBD2. V was pared by 4 bases and J by 0 bases, with 5 bases of the junction left unmatched. The germline V gene has CDR1 MGHRA and CDR2 YSYEKL. The CDR3 runs to 15 residues.

This clone was seen only once. The genes are TRBV4-3 and TRBJ1-4, with D possibly being TRBD1 (5 bases). This CDR3 comprises 16 residues. Looked up from germline, CDR1 is LGHNA and CDR2 is YSLEER. Trimming took 0 bases from V and 3 from J, leaving 11 bases between them. The CDR3 bases are TGCGCCAGCAGCCAAGATTCGACAGTTCCTAATGAAAAACTGTTTTTT. Its translation: CASSQDSTVPNEKLFF.

This chain uses TRBV14 with TRBJ1-2; D not certain. The CDR3 runs to 16 residues. V was shortened by 0 bases and J by 4 bases, with 15 bases between the two germline ends. CDR1 SGHDN and CDR2 FVKESK come from the germline V gene. The CDR3 DNA is TGTGCCAGCAGCCAAGATAGAGGCAGCGCAGTCTATGGCTACACCTTC. Protein: CASSQDRGSAVYGYTF.

CDR3 in amino acids: CASSLLADTEAFF. In nucleotides, the CDR3 is TGTGCCAGCAGCTTACTCGCCGACACTGAAGCTTTCTTT. V is TRBV7-7 and J is TRBJ1-1, with D unresolved. Germline V gene sequence: CDR1 SSHAT, CDR2 FNYEAQ (reference sequence). The CDR3 has 13 residues. V lost 2 bases and J 3 bases, leaving 7 bases between the germline ends.

This sequence joins TRBV7-8 and TRBJ2-7, with D possibly matching TRBD1 (6 bases). CDR1 SGHVS and CDR2 FQNEAQ come from the germline V gene. Trimming took off 5 bases at V and 2 bases at J, with 13 bases between the two ends. There are 14 residues in the CDR3. The CDR3 sequence is CASSESTGAYEQYF. CDR3 sequence (DNA): TGTGCCAGCAGCGAATCGACAGGAGCCTACGAGCAGTACTTC.

The CDR3 loop reads CASSRDPGNTEAFF. The CDR3 bases are TGTGCCAGCAGCCGGGACCCAGGGAACACTGAAGCTTTCTTT. The chain couples TRBV11-3 to TRBJ1-1; D possibly corresponds to TRBD1 (5 bases). The germline CDR1 and CDR2 sequences are SGHNT and YENEEA. The CDR3 length is 14 residues. V was pared by 5 bases and J by 1 base, with 11 bases between.

This clone was observed a few times. The chain couples TRBV14 to TRBJ2-1, with TRBD2 matching 14 bases. The V gene's germline CDR1 is SGHDN and CDR2 FVKESK. The ends lost 4 bases at V and 12 bases at J; junction bases unmatched: 2. This CDR3 region has 13 residues. The chain's CDR3 is CASSPGLAGGQFF. CDR3 in DNA: TGTGCCAGCAGCCCAGGACTAGCGGGGGGGCAGTTCTTC.

The J gene is TRBJ1-2, the V gene TRBV7-9; D is unresolved. Trimming left V 5 bases short and J 8 bases short, with 15 bases between. This CDR3 has 13 amino acids. Germline V CDR1 and CDR2: SEHNR, FQNEAQ (reference sequence). The CDR3 DNA follows: TGTGCCAGCAGCACCACAGATATCGGGGGCTACACCTTC. Translation gives CASSTTDIGGYTF. Filled out from reference TRBV7-9 and TRBJ1-2, the complete variable domain reads DTGVSQNPRHKITKRGQNVTFRCDPISEHNRLYWYRQTLGQGPEFLTYFQNEAQLEKSRLLSDRFSAERPKGSFSTLEIQRTEQGDSAMYLCASSTTDIGGYTFGSGTRLTVV.

The rearrangement links TRBV9 to TRBJ1-1, with D possibly matching TRBD1 (6 bases). V shed 4 bases and J shed 1 base, with 14 bases lying between them. From germline, CDR1 is SGDLS and CDR2 YYNGEE. CDR3 length: 15 residues. CDR3 sequence: CASSRGGGGNTEAFF. CDR3 bases: TGTGCCAGCAGCCGGGGTGGGGGCGGGAACACTGAAGCTTTCTTT.

The rearrangement uses TRBV5-1 and TRBJ1-1; D possibly corresponds to TRBD1 (5 bases). The V gene's germline CDR1 is SGHRS and CDR2 YFSETQ. Trimming left V 4 bases short and J 3 bases short, with 13 bases between. This CDR3 region has 14 residues. CDR3: CASSAMGPDTEAFF. The CDR3 region has the DNA TGCGCCAGCAGCGCCATGGGGCCAGACACTGAAGCTTTCTTT.

The rearrangement links TRBV7-8 to TRBJ1-1, with D tentatively TRBD1 (5 bases). Germline values: CDR1 SGHVS, CDR2 FQNEAQ. This CDR3 region has 15 residues. Trimming stripped 1 base from V and 0 bases from J, with 9 bases between. The CDR3 sequence is CASSLGTFMNTEAFF. DNA for the CDR3: TGTGCCAGCAGCTTAGGGACATTCATGAACACTGAAGCTTTCTTT.

The V call is TRBV21-1, the J call TRBJ2-1; the table assigns TRBD2, which was not confirmed against the DNA. TRBV21-1 constitutes a pseudogene. The CDR3 runs 10 residues. The CDR3 sequence is CASKVSIGFF. The CDR3 DNA reads TGTGCCAGCAAAGTCTCCATCGGGTTCTTC.

This chain uses TRBV11-2 with TRBJ2-2; a possible D gene is TRBD2 (5 bases). Trimming took 3 bases from V and 6 from J, leaving 8 bases between them. This CDR3 has 13 residues. Per the germline V gene, CDR1 is SGHAT and CDR2 is FQNNGV. CDR3 sequence reads: CASSLGVAGELFF. The CDR3, as DNA: TGTGCCAGCAGCTTGGGAGTGGCCGGGGAGCTGTTTTTT. The full variable domain, in which reference TRBV11-2 and TRBJ2-2 provide the parts outside the CDR3, is EAGVAQSPRYKIIEKRQSVAFWCNPISGHATLYWYQQILGQGPKLLIQFQNNGVVDDSQLPKDRFSAERLKGVDSTLKIQPAKLEDSAVYLCASSLGVAGELFFGEGSRLTVL.

CDR3 DNA sequence: TGTGCCAGTAGTATAGGGACAGGGGTAAGGGATAGCAATCAGCCCCAGCATTTT. It codes for CASSIGTGVRDSNQPQHF. The chain is built from TRBV19 and TRBJ1-5, with TRBD1 matching over 9 bases. The CDR3 spans 18 residues. Germline V gives CDR1 LNHDA, CDR2 SQIVND (reference sequence). J was trimmed by 0 bases and V by 1 base; bases with no gene match: 7.

The chain is built from TRBV5-6 and TRBJ2-7; D is tentatively TRBD1 or TRBD2 (6 bases each). The CDR3 has 15 residues. V lost 0 bases and J 0 bases, leaving 10 bases between the germline ends. Germline V gene data show CDR1 as SGHDT and CDR2 as YYEEEE. The CDR3 bases are TGTGCCAGCAGCTTGGTAGGGGGGAGCTCCTACGAGCAGTACTTC. This codes for CASSLVGGSSYEQYF.

V gene TRBV7-3 combines with J gene TRBJ2-3; TRBD1 aligns across 7 bases. Germline CDR1 is SGHTA and CDR2 is FQGTGA. The trim removed 0 bases at V and 1 base at J, leaving 7 bases unmatched. The CDR3 extends over 17 amino acids. CDR3 in DNA: TGTGCCAGCAGCTTAACAGTTCGGACAGGCCGCACAGATACGCAGTATTTT. Translation gives CASSLTVRTGRTDTQYF.

The gene calls are TRBV5-4 and TRBJ2-1; 7 positions agree with TRBD1. Looked up from germline, CDR1 is SGHNT and CDR2 is YYREEE (reference sequence). The junction had 4 bases not matched to a gene; V was cut back by 4 bases and J by 0 bases. The CDR3 spans 15 residues. In DNA form, the CDR3 reads TGTGCCAGCAGCCGGGACAGCAGCTCCTACAATGAGCAGTTCTTC. This encodes CASSRDSSSYNEQFF.

The chain employs TRBV9 and TRBJ2-2; the D is unclear. Germline V gene lookup returns CDR1 SGDLS and CDR2 YYNGEE. V dropped 4 bases and J dropped 4 bases, with 8 bases sitting between them. The CDR3 sequence is 13 residues long. The CDR3 sequence: CASSPTITGELFF. The CDR3 DNA sequence: TGTGCCAGCAGCCCCACAATCACCGGGGAGCTGTTTTTT.

This chain links TRBV29-1 with TRBJ2-6, with 9 bases identical to TRBD2. Germline lookup yields CDR1 SQVTM and CDR2 ANQGSEA. V was clipped by 6 bases and J by 4 bases; unmatched bases: 7. The CDR3 consists of 15 residues. The CDR3 loop is CSVTAGGAGANVLTF. The CDR3 coding sequence is TGCAGCGTGACAGCGGGGGGCGCAGGGGCCAACGTCCTGACTTTC.

V and J are TRBV2 and TRBJ2-7; tentatively, D is TRBD2 (5 bases). Germline-derived CDR1 and CDR2 are SNHLY and FYNNEI. This CDR3 is built from 13 residues. Trimming shortened V by 1 base and J by 6 bases, and 10 bases separated the two germline ends. Here the CDR3 DNA reads TGTGCCAGCAGTGAAGTAACCCGGGGCGAGCAGTACTTC. Its protein product is CASSEVTRGEQYF.

The chain is built from TRBV7-8 and TRBJ2-2, with D unclear. Germline V lookup: CDR1 SGHVS, CDR2 FQNEAQ. The CDR3 is made up of 13 amino acids. V gave up 3 bases and J gave up 7 bases, with 9 bases separating them. The DNA for the CDR3 is TGTGCCAGCAGCTTGATCAGAAACGGGGAGCTGTTTTTT. Residues: CASSLIRNGELFF.

V is TRBV19 and J is TRBJ2-1; 7 bases match TRBD1. This CDR3 is 14 amino acids long. CDR1 and CDR2 (germline): LNHDA, SQIVND (reference sequence). V lost 5 bases, J lost 9 bases, and 10 bases stayed unmatched. CDR3 residues: CASSLRQGSAEQFF. The CDR3 DNA is TGTGCCAGTAGTCTACGACAGGGTTCCGCTGAGCAGTTCTTC. The variable domain in full, completed from reference TRBV19 and TRBJ2-1, reads DGGITQSPKYLFRKEGQNVTLSCEQNLNHDAMYWYRQDPGQGLRLIYYSQIVNDFQKGDIAEGYSVSREKKESFPLTVTSAQKNPTAFYLCASSLRQGSAEQFFGPGTRLTVL.

V gene TRBV5-5 combines with J gene TRBJ2-3; 9 nucleotides align to TRBD2. Germline CDR1 reads SGHKS; CDR2 reads YYEKEE (reference sequence). J was trimmed by 0 bases and V by 3 bases; bases with no gene match: 5. This CDR3 has 16 amino acids. CDR3 in amino acids: CASSSRTSESTDTQYF. The DNA of the CDR3 is TGTGCCAGCAGCTCCAGGACTAGCGAAAGCACAGATACGCAGTATTTT. Full variable domain (remainder filled in from reference TRBV5-5 and TRBJ2-3): DAGVTQSPTHLIKTRGQQVTLRCSPISGHKSVSWYQQVLGQGPQFIFQYYEKEERGRGNFPDRFSARQFPNYSSELNVNALLLGDSALYLCASSSRTSESTDTQYFGPGTRLTVL.